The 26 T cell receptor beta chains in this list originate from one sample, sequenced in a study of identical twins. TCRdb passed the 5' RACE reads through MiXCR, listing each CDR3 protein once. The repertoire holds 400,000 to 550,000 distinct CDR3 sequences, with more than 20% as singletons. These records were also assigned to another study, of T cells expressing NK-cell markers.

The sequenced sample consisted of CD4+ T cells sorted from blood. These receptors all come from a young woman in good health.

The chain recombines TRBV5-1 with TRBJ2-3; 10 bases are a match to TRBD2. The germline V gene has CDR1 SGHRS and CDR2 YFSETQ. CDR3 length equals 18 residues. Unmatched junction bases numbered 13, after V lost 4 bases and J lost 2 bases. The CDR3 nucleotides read TGCGCCAGCAGCACCACTAGCGGGGTAAAGACCCACACAGATACGCAGTATTTT. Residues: CASSTTSGVKTHTDTQYF.

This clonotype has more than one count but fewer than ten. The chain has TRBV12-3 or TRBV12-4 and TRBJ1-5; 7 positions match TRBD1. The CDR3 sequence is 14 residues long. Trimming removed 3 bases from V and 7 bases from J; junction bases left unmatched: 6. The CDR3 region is CASSLDRRYQPQHF. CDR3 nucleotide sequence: TGTGCCAGCAGTTTGGACAGGAGGTACCAGCCCCAGCATTTT.

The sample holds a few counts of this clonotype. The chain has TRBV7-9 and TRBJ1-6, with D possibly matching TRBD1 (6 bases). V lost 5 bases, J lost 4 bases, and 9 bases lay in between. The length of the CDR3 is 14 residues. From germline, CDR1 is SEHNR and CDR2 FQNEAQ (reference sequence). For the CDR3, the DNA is TGTGCCAGCAGCCCGGGGGCGTATAATTCACCCCTCCACTTT. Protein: CASSPGAYNSPLHF.

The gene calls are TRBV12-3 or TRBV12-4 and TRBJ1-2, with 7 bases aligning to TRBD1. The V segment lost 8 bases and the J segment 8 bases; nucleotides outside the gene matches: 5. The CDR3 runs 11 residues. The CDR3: CASHRGRGYTF. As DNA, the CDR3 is TGTGCCAGCCACAGGGGCCGGGGCTACACCTTC.

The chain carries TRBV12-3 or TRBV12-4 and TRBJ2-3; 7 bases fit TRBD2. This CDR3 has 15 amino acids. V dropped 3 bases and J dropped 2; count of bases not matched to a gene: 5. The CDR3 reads CASSLRAGFTDTQYF. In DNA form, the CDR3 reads TGTGCCAGCAGTTTGCGAGCGGGATTCACAGATACGCAGTATTTT.

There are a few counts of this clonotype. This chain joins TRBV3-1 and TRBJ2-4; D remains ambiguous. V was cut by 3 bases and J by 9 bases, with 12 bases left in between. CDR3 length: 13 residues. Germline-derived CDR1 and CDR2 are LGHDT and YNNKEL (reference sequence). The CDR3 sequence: CASSQPGVSIQYF. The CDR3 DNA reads TGTGCCAGCAGCCAGCCAGGAGTTTCCATTCAGTACTTC.

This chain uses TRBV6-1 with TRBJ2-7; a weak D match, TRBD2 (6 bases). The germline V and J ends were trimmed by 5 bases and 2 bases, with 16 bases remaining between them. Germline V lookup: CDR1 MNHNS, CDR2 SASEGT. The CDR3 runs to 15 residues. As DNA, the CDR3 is TGTGCCAGCAGTAGTCCGGGACTCCTACCCTACGAGCAGTACTTC. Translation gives CASSSPGLLPYEQYF.

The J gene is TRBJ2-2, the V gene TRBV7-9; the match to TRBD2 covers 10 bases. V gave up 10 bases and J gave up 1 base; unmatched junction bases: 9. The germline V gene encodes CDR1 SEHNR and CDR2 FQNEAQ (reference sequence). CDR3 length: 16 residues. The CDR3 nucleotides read TGTGCCATTCTGAGTCGGACTAGCGGGAACACCGGGGAGCTGTTTTTT. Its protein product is CAILSRTSGNTGELFF.

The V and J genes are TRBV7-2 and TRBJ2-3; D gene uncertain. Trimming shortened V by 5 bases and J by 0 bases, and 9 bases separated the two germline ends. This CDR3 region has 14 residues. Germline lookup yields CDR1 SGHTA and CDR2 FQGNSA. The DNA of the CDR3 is TGTGCCAGCAGCCCCCTCTCTAGCACAGATACGCAGTATTTT. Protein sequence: CASSPLSSTDTQYF.

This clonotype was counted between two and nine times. The CDR3 region has the DNA TGCAGTGCTAAGGGATTGTATGGCTACACCTTC. Its translation is CSAKGLYGYTF. This chain links TRBV20-1 with TRBJ1-2; D is uncertain. The length of the CDR3 is 11 residues. Trimming shortened V by 4 bases and J by 5 bases, and 8 bases separated the two germline ends. CDR1 and CDR2 (germline): DFQATT, SNEGSKA (reference sequence).

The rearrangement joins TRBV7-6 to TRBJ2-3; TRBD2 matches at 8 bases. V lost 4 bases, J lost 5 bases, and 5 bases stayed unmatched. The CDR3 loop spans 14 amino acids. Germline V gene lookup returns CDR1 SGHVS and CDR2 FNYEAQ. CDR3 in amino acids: CASSSSGSGDTQYF. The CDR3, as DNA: TGTGCCAGCAGCTCCAGCGGGAGCGGAGATACGCAGTATTTT. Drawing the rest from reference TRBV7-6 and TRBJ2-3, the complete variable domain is GAGVSQSPRYKVTKRGQDVALRCDPISGHVSLYWYRQALGQGPEFLTYFNYEAQQDKSGLPNDRFSAERPEGSISTLTIQRTEQRDSAMYRCASSSSGSGDTQYFGPGTRLTVL.

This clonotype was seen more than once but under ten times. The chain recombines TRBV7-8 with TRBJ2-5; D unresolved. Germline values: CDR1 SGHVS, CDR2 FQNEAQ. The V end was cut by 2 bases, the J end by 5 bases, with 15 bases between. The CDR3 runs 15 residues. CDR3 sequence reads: CASSLLESLRETQYF. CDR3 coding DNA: TGTGCCAGCAGCTTACTAGAGTCGTTAAGGGAGACCCAGTACTTC.

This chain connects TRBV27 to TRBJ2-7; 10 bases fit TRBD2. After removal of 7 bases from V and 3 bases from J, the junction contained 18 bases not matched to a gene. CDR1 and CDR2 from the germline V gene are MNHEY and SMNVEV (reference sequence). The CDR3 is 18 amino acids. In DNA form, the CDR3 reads TGTGCCAGCACCCCGAGCGGGAGGGCCGGGCCGGGAGGCTACGAGCAGTACTTC. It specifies CASTPSGRAGPGGYEQYF.

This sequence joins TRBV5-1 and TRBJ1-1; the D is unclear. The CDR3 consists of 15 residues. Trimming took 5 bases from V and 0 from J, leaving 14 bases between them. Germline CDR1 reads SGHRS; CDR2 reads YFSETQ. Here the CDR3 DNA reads TGCGCCAGCAGACCATTGTCCGCCGTGAACACTGAAGCTTTCTTT. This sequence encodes CASRPLSAVNTEAFF.

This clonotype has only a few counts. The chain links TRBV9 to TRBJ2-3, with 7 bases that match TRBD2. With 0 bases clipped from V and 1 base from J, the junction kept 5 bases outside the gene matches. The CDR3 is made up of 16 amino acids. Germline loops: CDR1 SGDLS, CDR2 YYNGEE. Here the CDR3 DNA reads TGTGCCAGCAGCGTAGGCCGGGACTATGGCACAGATACGCAGTATTTT. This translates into CASSVGRDYGTDTQYF. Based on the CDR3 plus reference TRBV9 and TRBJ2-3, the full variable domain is DSGVTQTPKHLITATGQRVTLRCSPRSGDLSVYWYQQSLDQGLQFLIQYYNGEERAKGNILERFSAQQFPDLHSELNLSSLELGDSALYFCASSVGRDYGTDTQYFGPGTRLTVL.

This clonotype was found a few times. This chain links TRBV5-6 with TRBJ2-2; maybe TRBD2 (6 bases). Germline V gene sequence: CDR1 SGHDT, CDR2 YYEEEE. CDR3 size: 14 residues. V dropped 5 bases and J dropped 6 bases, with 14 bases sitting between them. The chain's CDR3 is CASRVGGLAGELFF. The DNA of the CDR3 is TGTGCCAGCAGAGTCGGAGGGTTGGCCGGGGAGCTGTTTTTT. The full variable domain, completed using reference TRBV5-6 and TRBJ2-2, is DAGVTQSPTHLIKTRGQQVTLRCSPKSGHDTVSWYQQALGQGPQFIFQYYEEEERQRGNFPDRFSGHQFPNYSSELNVNALLLGDSALYLCASRVGGLAGELFFGEGSRLTVL.

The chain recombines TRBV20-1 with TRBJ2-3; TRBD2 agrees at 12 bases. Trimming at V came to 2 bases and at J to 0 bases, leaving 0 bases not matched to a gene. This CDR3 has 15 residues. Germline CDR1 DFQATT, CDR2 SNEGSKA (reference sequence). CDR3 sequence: CSARTSGRSTDTQYF. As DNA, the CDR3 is TGCAGTGCTAGAACTAGCGGGAGGAGCACAGATACGCAGTATTTT.

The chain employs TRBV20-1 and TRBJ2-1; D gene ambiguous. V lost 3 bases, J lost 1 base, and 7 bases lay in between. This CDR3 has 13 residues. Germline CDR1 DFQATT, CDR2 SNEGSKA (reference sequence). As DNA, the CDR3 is TGCAGTGCTAGGCGTATGTCCTACAATGAGCAGTTCTTC. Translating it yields CSARRMSYNEQFF.

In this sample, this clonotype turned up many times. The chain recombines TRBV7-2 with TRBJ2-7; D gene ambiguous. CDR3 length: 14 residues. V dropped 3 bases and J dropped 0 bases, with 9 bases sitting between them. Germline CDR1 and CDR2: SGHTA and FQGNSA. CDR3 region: CASSLSSGSYEQYF. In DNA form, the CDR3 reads TGTGCCAGCAGCTTGAGTAGTGGCTCCTACGAGCAGTACTTC. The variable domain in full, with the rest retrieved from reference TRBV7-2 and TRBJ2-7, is GAGVSQSPSNKVTEKGKDVELRCDPISGHTALYWYRQSLGQGLEFLIYFQGNSAPDKSGLPSDRFSAERTGGSVSTLTIQRTQQEDSAVYLCASSLSSGSYEQYFGPGTRLTVT.

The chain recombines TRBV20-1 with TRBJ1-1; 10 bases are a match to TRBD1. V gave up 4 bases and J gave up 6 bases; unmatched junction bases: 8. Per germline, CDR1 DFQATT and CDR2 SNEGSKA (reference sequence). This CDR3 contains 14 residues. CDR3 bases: TGCAGTGCTAAAAGACAGGGGGCAGGCGCTGAAGCTTTCTTT. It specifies CSAKRQGAGAEAFF.

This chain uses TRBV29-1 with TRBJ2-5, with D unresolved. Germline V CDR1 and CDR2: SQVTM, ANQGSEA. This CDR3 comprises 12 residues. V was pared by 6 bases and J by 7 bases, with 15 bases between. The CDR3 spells CSVRLVAGTQYF. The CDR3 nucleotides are TGCAGCGTCCGACTGGTAGCCGGGACCCAGTACTTC. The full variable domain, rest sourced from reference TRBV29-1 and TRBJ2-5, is SAVISQKPSRDICQRGTSLTIQCQVDSQVTMMFWYRQQPGQSLTLIATANQGSEATYESGFVIDKFPISRPNLTFSTLTVSNMSPEDSSIYLCSVRLVAGTQYFGPGTRLLVL.

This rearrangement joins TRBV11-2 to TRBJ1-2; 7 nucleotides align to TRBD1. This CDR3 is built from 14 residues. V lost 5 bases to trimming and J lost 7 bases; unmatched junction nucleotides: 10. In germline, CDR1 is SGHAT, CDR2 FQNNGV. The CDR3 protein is CASSLATGVSGYTF. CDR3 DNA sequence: TGTGCCAGCAGCCTGGCCACAGGGGTCTCTGGCTACACCTTC.

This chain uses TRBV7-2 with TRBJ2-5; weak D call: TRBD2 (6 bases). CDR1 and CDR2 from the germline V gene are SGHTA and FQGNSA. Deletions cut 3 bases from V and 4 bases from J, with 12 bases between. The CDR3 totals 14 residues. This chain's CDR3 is CASSFGTSRETQYF. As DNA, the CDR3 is TGTGCCAGCAGCTTTGGTACTAGCAGAGAGACCCAGTACTTC.

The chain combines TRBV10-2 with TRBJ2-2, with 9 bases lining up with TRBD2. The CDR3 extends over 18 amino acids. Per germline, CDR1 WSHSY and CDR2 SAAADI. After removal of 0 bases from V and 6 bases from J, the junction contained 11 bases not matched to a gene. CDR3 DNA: TGCGCCAGCAGTGAGTCTTTAGGAGCGGGAGGTCGGTCCGGGGAGCTGTTTTTT. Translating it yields CASSESLGAGGRSGELFF.

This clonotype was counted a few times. This CDR3 reads CASLSPQAGANVLTF. CDR3 in DNA: TGTGCCTCACTCTCTCCGCAAGCTGGGGCCAACGTCCTGACTTTC. V and J are TRBV27 and TRBJ2-6; no firm D call. CDR3 length equals 15 residues. Trimming took 11 bases from V and 2 from J, leaving 16 bases between them. CDR1 is MNHEY and CDR2 is SMNVEV in the germline V gene (reference sequence).

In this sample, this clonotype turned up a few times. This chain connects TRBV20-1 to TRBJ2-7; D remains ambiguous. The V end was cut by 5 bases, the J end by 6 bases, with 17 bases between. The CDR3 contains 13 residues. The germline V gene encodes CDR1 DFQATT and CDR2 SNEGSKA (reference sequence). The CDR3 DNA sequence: TGCAGTGCTCGGGCCCCGGGCTTTCCCGAGCAGTACTTC. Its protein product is CSARAPGFPEQYF.